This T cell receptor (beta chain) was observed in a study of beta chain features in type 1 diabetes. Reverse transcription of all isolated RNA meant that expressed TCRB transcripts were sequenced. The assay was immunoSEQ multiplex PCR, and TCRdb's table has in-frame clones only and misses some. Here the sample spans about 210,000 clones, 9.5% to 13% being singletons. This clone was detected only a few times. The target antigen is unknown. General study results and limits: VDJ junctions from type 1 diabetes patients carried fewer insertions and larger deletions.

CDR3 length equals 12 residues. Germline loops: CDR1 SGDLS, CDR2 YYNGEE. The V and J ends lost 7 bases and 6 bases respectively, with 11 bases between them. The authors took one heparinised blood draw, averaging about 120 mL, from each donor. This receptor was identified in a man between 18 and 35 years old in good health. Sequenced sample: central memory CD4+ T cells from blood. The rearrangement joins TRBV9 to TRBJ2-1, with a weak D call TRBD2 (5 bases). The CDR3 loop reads CASDPSTNEQFF. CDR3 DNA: TGTGCCAGCGACCCTAGCACCAATGAGCAGTTCTTC. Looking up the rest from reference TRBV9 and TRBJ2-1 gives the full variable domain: DSGVTQTPKHLITATGQRVTLRCSPRSGDLSVYWYQQSLDQGLQFLIQYYNGEERAKGNILERFSAQQFPDLHSELNLSSLELGDSALYFCASDPSTNEQFFGPGTRLTVL.